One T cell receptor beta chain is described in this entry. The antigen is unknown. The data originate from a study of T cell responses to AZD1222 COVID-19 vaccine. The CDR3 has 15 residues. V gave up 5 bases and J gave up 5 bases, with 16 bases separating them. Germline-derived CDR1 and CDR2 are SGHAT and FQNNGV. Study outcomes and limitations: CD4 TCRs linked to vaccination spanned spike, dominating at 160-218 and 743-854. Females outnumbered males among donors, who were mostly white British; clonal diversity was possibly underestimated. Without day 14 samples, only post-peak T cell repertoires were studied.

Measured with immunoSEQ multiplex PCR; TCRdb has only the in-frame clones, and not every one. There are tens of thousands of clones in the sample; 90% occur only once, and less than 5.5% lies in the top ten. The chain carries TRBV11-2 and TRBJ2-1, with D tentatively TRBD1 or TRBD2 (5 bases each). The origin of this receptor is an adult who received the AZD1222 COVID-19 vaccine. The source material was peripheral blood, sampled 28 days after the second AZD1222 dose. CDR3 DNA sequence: TGTGCCAGCAGCCGAAACATGGGACGGAACAATGAGCAGTTCTTC. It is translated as CASSRNMGRNNEQFF.